This T cell receptor (beta chain) appears in the sequencing data of a study of blood T cell repertoires in COVID-19. With V trimmed by 4 bases and J by 1 base, 2 bases remained unmatched. The CDR3 is made up of 13 amino acids. From germline, CDR1 is GTSNPN and CDR2 SVGIG (reference sequence). The table came from immunoSEQ multiplex PCR; TCRdb's copy has only in-frame clones and leaves some out. The sample yields tens of thousands of clones, roughly nine tenths seen once. The sequence came from a male donor with acute or convalescent COVID-19. This chain joins TRBV30 and TRBJ1-1, with TRBD1 matching 8 bases. The sequencing input was peripheral blood. The DNA of the CDR3 is TGTGCCTGGACAGGGGGCGGGAACACTGAAGCTTTCTTT. It specifies CAWTGGGNTEAFF.